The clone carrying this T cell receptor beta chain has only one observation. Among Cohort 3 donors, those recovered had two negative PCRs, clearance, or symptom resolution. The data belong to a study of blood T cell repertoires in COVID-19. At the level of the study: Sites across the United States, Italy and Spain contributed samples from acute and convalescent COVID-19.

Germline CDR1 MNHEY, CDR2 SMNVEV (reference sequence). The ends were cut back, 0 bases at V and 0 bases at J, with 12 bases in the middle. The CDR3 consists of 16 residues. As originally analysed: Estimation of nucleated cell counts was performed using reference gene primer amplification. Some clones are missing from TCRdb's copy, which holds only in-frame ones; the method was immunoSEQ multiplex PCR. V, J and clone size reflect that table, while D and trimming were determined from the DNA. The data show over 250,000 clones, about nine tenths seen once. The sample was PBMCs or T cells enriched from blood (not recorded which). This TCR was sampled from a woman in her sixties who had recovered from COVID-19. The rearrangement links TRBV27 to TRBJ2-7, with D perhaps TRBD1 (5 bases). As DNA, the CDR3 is TGTGCCAGCAGTTTATCGGGGCCCGTTCTCTCCTACGAGCAGTACTTC. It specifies CASSLSGPVLSYEQYF.